The present TCR beta chain was sequenced within a study of blood T cell repertoires in COVID-19. Study-wide context: Sites across the United States, Italy and Spain contributed samples from acute and convalescent COVID-19. In each case, the material was cDNA or gDNA derived from T cells, B-cell-depleted T cells, or PBMCs.

Authors' analysis steps: Counts of nucleated cells, estimated from reference gene primer amplification, were obtained. The table came from immunoSEQ multiplex PCR; TCRdb's copy has only in-frame clones and leaves some out. The V and J calls and clone size come from that table; D and trimming were worked out from the DNA. The table shows 390,000 or so clones, with approximately 90% occurring only once. This CDR3 has 13 amino acids. V lost 4 bases and J 0 bases, leaving 4 bases between the germline ends. The V gene's germline CDR1 is SGHDN and CDR2 FVKESK. Specimen: peripheral blood. The chain uses TRBV14 and TRBJ1-3; D remains ambiguous. This clonotype originated in a woman in her 30s with active or convalescent COVID-19. The CDR3, as DNA: TGTGCCAGCAGCCGTAGCTCTGGAAACACCATATATTTT. Its protein is CASSRSSGNTIYF.